The T cell receptor (beta chain) under discussion was sequenced for a study of monozygotic twins with inflammatory bowel disease. Study observations and caveats: Varied immunosuppressive treatments among patients may have increased repertoire variability. TCRbeta inverse Simpson diversity was decreased in IBD patients versus healthy co-twins.

Concerning this clonotype itself: Its antigen is not known.

No DNA is given; TCRdb re-called the 5' RACE reads and lists each CDR3 protein once. This table lists about 450,000 distinct CDR3 sequences. The draw for each donor consisted of a single 2.5 ml blood sample. RNA in its total form was extracted from whole blood, and T cells were not sorted. Per germline, CDR1 MGHDK and CDR2 SYGVNS. The CDR3 is made up of 14 amino acids. V usage is TRBV25-1 and J usage is TRBJ2-2; the D call from TCRdb, TRBD2, cannot be confirmed without DNA. The clonotype was recovered from a human donor with ulcerative colitis or Crohn's disease, or a healthy co-twin of an affected twin (not recorded which). Sequenced input: blood. The CDR3: CASSGGIYTGELFF.